The rows below give T cell receptor beta chains drawn from one sample of a study of T cell responses to AZD1222 COVID-19 vaccine. Clones were read by immunoSEQ multiplex PCR, and TCRdb kept only the in-frame ones, dropping some. Among about 120,000 clones listed, 88% were seen once. The starting material was peripheral blood, obtained on day 0 of AZD1222 vaccination. These receptors originate from an adult in good health. CDR3s include the opening cysteine and the closing phenylalanine or tryptophan. The D gene is left open where the match is weak. The size field is filled for only some rows; it gives once, few, many or a size class.

TRBV5-1	13	.	TRBJ1-1	.	TGCGCCAGCAGCTTGCTGGGACACACTGAAGCTTTCTTT	CASSLLGHTEAFF
TRBV12-3/TRBV12-4	13	TRBD1	TRBJ1-2	.	TGTGCCAGCAGGGGAACAGGGGCGGGTGGCTACACCTTC	CASRGTGAGGYTF
TRBV5-1	14	TRBD1	TRBJ1-2	.	TGCGCCAGCAGCGACAGGGGGCTAGGATATGGCTACACCTTC	CASSDRGLGYGYTF
TRBV7-2	12	.	TRBJ2-3	.	TGTGCCAGCAGCCCCTACGCAGATACGCAGTATTTT	CASSPYADTQYF
TRBV6-6	15	TRBD1	TRBJ2-7	.	TGTGCCAGCAGTTACCCTGGACAGGGCTCCTACGAGCAGTACTTC	CASSYPGQGSYEQYF
TRBV9	15	.	TRBJ1-2	.	TGTGCCAGCAGCGTAGAGGAGGGGGGACTCTATGGCTACACCTTC	CASSVEEGGLYGYTF
TRBV6-2/TRBV6-3	12	.	TRBJ1-1	.	TGTGCCAGCAGTTACCCGGGGGGGCGGACTTTCTTT	CASSYPGGRTFF
TRBV10-3	15	TRBD1	TRBJ1-4	.	TGTGCCATCAGTTCGGGACAGGGTTTAGGAGAAAAACTGTTTTTT	CAISSGQGLGEKLFF
TRBV7-2	15	TRBD2	TRBJ2-5	.	TGTGCCAGCAGCTTAACCGGCGGGGGGGGTGAGACCCAGTACTTC	CASSLTGGGGETQYF
TRBV6-4	13	TRBD1	TRBJ1-1	.	TGTGCCAGCAGCAGGGGGCTCAACACTGAAGCTTTCTTT	CASSRGLNTEAFF
TRBV6-5	13	TRBD1	TRBJ1-6	once	TGTGCCAGCGGGGGACAGAAAAATTCACCCCTCCACTTT	CASGGQKNSPLHF
TRBV9	17	TRBD2	TRBJ2-1	.	TGTGCCAGCAGCGTAGACCCCCGGCGGGGGGGAAACAATGAGCAGTTCTTC	CASSVDPRRGGNNEQFF
TRBV7-2	16	.	TRBJ1-6	.	TGTGCCAGCAGCTTAGAATGGAGCTCCTATAATTCACCCCTCCACTTT	CASSLEWSSYNSPLHF
TRBV6-5	11	TRBD2	TRBJ2-7	.	TGTGCCAGCAGCACCGGGGGGGAGCAGTACTTC	CASSTGGEQYF
TRBV11-3	13	.	TRBJ2-2	.	TGTGCCAGCAGCGAACAGGGCACCGGGGAGCTGTTTTTT	CASSEQGTGELFF
TRBV18	15	.	TRBJ1-4	.	TGTGCCAGCTCACCACCGTCGAGGCTTAATGAAAAACTGTTTTTT	CASSPPSRLNEKLFF
TRBV7-9	14	.	TRBJ1-4	.	TGTGCCAGCAGCTTCGGACGGGGGGGTGAAAAACTGTTTTTT	CASSFGRGGEKLFF